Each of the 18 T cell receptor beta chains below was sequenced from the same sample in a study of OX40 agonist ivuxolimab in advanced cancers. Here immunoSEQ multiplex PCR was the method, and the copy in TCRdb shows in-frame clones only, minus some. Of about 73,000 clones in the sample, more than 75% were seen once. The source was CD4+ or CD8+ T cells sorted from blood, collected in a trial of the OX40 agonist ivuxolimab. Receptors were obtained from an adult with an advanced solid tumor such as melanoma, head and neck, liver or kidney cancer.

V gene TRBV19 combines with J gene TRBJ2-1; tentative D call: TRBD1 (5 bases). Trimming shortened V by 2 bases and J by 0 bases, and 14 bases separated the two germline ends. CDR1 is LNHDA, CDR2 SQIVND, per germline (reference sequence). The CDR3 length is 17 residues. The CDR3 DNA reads TGTGCCAGTAGTATAAGACAGAATCTATTCTCCTACAATGAGCAGTTCTTC. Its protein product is CASSIRQNLFSYNEQFF.

The CDR3 is CASSGGARYEQYF. CDR3 nucleotides: TGTGCCAGCTCAGGAGGGGCTCGGTACGAGCAGTACTTC. The genes are TRBV18 and TRBJ2-7; TRBD2 is a possible D gene (6 bases). The CDR3 is 13 residues long. V was pared by 5 bases and J by 4 bases, with 12 bases between. Per the germline V gene, CDR1 is KGHSH and CDR2 is LQKENI.

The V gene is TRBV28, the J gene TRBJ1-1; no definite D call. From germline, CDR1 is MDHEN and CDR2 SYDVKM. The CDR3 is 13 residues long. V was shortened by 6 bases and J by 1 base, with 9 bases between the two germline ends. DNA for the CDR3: TGTGCCAGCAGCTTACAGAGGAACACTGAAGCTTTCTTT. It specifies CASSLQRNTEAFF.

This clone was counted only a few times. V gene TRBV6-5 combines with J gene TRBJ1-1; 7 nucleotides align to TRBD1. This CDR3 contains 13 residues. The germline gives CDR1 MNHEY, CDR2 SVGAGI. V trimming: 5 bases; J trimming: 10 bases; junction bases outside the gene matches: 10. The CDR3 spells CASSDGQASGAFF. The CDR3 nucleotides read TGTGCCAGCAGTGACGGACAGGCCTCGGGAGCTTTCTTT.

Here the CDR3 DNA reads TGTGCCAGCAGCTCAGCAGGGTTGGGGGCCAAAAACATTCAGTACTTC. This encodes CASSSAGLGAKNIQYF. This chain uses TRBV7-2 with TRBJ2-4; perhaps TRBD1 as D (5 bases). Germline-derived CDR1 and CDR2 are SGHTA and FQGNSA. V was shortened by 4 bases and J by 1 base, with 14 bases between the two germline ends. The CDR3 consists of 16 residues.

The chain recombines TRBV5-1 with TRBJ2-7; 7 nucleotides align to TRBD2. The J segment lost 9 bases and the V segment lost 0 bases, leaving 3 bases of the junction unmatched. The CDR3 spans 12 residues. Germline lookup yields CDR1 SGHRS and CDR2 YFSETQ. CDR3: CASSLEAGRQYF. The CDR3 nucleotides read TGCGCCAGCAGCTTGGAAGCGGGGCGGCAGTACTTC.

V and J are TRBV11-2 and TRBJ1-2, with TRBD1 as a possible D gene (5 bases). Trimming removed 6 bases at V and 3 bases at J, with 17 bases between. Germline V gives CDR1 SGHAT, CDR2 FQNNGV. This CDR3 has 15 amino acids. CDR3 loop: CASRRPGRQDYGYTF. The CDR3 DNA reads TGTGCCAGCAGACGTCCGGGACGTCAGGACTATGGCTACACCTTC.

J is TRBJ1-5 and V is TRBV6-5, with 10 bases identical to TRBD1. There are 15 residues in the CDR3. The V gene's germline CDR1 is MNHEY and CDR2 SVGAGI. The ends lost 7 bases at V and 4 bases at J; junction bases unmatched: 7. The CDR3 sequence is CASTGRTGGNQPQHF. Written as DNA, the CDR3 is TGTGCCAGCACCGGACGGACAGGGGGAAATCAGCCCCAGCATTTT.

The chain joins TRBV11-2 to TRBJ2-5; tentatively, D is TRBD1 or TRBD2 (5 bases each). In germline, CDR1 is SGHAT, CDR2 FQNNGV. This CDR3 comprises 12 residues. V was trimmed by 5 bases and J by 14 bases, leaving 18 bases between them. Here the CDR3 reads CASSRVRGSAYF. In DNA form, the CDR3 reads TGTGCCAGCAGCCGGGTGAGGGGTTCGGCTTACTTC.

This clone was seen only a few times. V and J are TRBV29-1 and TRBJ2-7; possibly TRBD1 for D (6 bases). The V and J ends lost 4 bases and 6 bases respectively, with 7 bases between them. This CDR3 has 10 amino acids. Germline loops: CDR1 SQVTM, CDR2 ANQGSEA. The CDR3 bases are TGCAGCGTTGCGGACAGCGAGCAGTACTTC. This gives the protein CSVADSEQYF.

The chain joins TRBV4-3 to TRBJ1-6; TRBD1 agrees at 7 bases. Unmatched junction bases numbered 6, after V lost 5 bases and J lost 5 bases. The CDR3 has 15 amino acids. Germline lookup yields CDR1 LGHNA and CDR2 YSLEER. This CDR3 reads CASSVTGDNNSPLHF. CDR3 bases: TGCGCCAGCAGCGTAACAGGGGACAATAATTCACCCCTCCACTTT.

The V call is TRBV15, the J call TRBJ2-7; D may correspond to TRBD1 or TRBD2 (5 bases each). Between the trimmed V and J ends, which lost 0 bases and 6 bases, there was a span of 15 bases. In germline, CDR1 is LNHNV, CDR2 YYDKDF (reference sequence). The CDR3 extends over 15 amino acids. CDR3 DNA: TGTGCCACCAGCAGAGATCGGTGGGGGAAGTCCGAGCAGTACTTC. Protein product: CATSRDRWGKSEQYF.

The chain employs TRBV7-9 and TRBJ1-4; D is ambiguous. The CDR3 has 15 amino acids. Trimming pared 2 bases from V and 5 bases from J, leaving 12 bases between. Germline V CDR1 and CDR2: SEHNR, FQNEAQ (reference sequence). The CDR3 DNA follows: TGTGCCAGCAGCTTAAATTCGGCGGGGAATGAAAAACTGTTTTTT. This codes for CASSLNSAGNEKLFF.

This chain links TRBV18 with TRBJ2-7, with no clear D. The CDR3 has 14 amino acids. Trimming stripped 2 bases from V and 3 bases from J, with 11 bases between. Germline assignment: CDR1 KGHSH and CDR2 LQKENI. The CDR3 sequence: CASSPVLGFYEQYF. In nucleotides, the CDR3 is TGTGCCAGCTCACCAGTGCTGGGTTTCTACGAGCAGTACTTC.

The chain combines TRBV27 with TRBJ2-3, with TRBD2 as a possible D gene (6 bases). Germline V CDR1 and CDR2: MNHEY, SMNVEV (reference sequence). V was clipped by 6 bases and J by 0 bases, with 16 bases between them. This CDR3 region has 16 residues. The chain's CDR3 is CASSPLGAGSTDTQYF. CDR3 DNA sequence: TGTGCCAGCAGCCCCCTTGGGGCGGGAAGCACAGATACGCAGTATTTT.

CDR3 nucleotides: TGTGCCAGTAGGACAACCGAATGGTTCACTGAAGCTTTCTTT. This translates into CASRTTEWFTEAFF. The chain joins TRBV19 to TRBJ1-1, with unresolved D. This CDR3 comprises 14 residues. Trimming removed 6 bases from V and 4 bases from J, with 15 bases in between. CDR1 LNHDA and CDR2 SQIVND come from the germline V gene (reference sequence). The whole variable domain, filled in from reference TRBV19 and TRBJ1-1, reads DGGITQSPKYLFRKEGQNVTLSCEQNLNHDAMYWYRQDPGQGLRLIYYSQIVNDFQKGDIAEGYSVSREKKESFPLTVTSAQKNPTAFYLCASRTTEWFTEAFFGQGTRLTVV.

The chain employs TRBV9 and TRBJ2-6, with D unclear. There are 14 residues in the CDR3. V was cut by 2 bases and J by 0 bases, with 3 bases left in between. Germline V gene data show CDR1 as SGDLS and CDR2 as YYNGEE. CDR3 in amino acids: CASSVSSGANVLTF. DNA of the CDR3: TGTGCCAGCAGCGTTTCCTCTGGGGCCAACGTCCTGACTTTC.

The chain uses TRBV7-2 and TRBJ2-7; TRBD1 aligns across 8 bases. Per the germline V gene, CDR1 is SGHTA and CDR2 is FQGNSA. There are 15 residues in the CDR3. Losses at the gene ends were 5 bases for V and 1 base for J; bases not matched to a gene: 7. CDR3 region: CASSGRTGRSYEQYF. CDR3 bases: TGTGCCAGCAGCGGACGGACAGGGAGGTCCTACGAGCAGTACTTC.